Sequencing of this T cell receptor (beta chain) was carried out in a study of cytomegalovirus exposure and HLA in healthy donors. Study observations and caveats: The authors confirmed in vitro that three CMV-associated chains were specific for CMV antigens. The authors reported that TCR beta sequences could predict HLA-A and HLA-B alleles. These predictions were accurate for most subjects in the first cohort. CMV serostatus was the sole immune exposure information available.

The germline V and J ends were trimmed by 1 base and 4 bases, with 13 bases remaining between them. The CDR3 runs to 15 residues. Per germline, CDR1 SGHRS and CDR2 YFSETQ. The PCR ran on 60 Vbeta and 13 Jbeta primers. Original data processing: Later work found about 80 million unique TCR beta chains, with roughly 11 million shared. Assay: immunoSEQ multiplex PCR; the TCRdb copy retains only in-frame clones and omits some. The DNA gave D and trimming, while V, J and clone size come from that table. There are about 140,000 clones in the sample; roughly 73% occur only once, and over 1% lies in the top ten. For this clone: Its antigen is not known.

The chain employs TRBV5-1 and TRBJ2-3, with D hard to call. The sample consisted of PBMCs. This sequence was found in a middle-aged woman in good health and CMV-seronegative. The CDR3, as DNA: TGCGCCAGCAGCTTGTCCCGAGATAACGCAGATACGCAGTATTTT. This translates into CASSLSRDNADTQYF.